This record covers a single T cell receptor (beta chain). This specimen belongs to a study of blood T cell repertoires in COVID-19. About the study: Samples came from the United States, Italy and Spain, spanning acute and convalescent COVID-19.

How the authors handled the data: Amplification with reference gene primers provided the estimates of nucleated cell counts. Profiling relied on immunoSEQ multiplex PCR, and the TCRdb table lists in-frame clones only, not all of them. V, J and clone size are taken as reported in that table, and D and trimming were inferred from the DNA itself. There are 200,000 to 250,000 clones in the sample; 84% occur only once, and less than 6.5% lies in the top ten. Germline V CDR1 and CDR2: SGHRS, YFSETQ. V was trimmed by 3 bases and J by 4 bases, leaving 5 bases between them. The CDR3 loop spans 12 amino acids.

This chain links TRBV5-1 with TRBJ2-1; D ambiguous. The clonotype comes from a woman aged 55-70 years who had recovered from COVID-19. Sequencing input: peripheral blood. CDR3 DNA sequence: TGCGCCAGCAGCTCGCGGTACAATGAGCAGTTCTTC. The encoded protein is CASSSRYNEQFF.